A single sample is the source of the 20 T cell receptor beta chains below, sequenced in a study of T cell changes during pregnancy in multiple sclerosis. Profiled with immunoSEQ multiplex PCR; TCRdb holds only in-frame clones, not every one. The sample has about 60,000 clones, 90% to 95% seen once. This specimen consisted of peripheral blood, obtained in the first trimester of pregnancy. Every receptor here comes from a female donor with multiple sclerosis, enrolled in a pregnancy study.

CDR3 DNA: TGTGCCAGCAGAGCGGGACGGGGCTCCTACAATGAGCAGTTCTTC. Its translation is CASRAGRGSYNEQFF. This chain connects TRBV27 to TRBJ2-1; 7 nucleotides match TRBD2. CDR3 length: 15 residues. Germline V gene data show CDR1 as MNHEY and CDR2 as SMNVEV (reference sequence). The J segment lost 0 bases and the V segment lost 6 bases, leaving 5 bases of the junction unmatched.

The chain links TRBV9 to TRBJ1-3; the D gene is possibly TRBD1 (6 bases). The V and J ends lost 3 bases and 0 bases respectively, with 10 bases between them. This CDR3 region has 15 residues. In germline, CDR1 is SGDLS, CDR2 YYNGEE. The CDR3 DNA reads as TGTGCCAGCAGCGAAACAGGGCTCTCTGGAAACACCATATATTTT. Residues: CASSETGLSGNTIYF.

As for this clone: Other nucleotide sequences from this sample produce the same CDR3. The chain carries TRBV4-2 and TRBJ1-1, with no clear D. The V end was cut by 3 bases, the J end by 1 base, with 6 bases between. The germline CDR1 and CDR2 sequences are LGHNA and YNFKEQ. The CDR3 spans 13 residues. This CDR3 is CASSQVRNTEAFF. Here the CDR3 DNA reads TGTGCCAGCAGCCAGGTCAGGAACACTGAAGCTTTCTTT.

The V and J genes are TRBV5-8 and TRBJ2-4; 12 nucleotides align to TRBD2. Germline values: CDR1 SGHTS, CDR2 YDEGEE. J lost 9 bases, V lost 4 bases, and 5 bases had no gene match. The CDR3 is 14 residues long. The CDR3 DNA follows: TGTGCCAGCAGCGTTTCTAGCGGGGGGGGCATTCAGTACTTC. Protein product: CASSVSSGGGIQYF. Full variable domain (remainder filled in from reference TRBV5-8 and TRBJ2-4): EAGVTQSPTHLIKTRGQQATLRCSPISGHTSVYWYQQALGLGLQFLLWYDEGEERNRGNFPPRFSGRQFPNYSSELNVNALELEDSALYLCASSVSSGGGIQYFGAGTRLSVL.

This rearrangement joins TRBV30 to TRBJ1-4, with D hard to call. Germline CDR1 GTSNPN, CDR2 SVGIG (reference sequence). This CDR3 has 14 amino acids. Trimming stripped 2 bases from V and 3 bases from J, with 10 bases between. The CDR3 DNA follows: TGTGCCTGGAGTCGGGGATTCGCTAATGAAAAACTGTTTTTT. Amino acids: CAWSRGFANEKLFF. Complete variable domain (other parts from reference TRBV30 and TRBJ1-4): SQTIHQWPATLVQPVGSPLSLECTVEGTSNPNLYWYRQAAGRGLQLLFYSVGIGQISSEVPQNLSASRPQDRQFILSSKKLLLSDSGFYLCAWSRGFANEKLFFGSGTQLSVL.

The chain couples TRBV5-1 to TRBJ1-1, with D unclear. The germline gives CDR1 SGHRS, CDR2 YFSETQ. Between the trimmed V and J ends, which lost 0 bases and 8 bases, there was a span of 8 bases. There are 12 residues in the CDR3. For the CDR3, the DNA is TGCGCCAGCAGCTTGGGGCAGTTGGAAGCTTTCTTT. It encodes CASSLGQLEAFF.

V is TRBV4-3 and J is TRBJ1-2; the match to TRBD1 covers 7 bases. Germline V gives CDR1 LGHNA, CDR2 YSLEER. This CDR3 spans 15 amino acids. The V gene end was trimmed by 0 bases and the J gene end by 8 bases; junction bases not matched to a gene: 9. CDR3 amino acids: CASSQEEGKGQGYTF. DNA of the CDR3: TGCGCCAGCAGCCAAGAGGAAGGGAAGGGACAGGGCTACACCTTC.

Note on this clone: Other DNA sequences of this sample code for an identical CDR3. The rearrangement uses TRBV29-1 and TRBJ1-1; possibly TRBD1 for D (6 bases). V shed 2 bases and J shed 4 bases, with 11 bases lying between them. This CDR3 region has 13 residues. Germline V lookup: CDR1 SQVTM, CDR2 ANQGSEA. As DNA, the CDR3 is TGCAGCGTTGAAAAGGGACAAGTCACTGAAGCTTTCTTT. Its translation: CSVEKGQVTEAFF.

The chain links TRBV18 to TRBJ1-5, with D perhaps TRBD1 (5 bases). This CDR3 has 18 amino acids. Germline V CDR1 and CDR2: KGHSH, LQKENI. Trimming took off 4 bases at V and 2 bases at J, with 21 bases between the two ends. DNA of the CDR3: TGTGCCAGCTCACGGGTCCCGACAGTGGATAATGGCAATCAGCCCCAGCATTTT. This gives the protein CASSRVPTVDNGNQPQHF.

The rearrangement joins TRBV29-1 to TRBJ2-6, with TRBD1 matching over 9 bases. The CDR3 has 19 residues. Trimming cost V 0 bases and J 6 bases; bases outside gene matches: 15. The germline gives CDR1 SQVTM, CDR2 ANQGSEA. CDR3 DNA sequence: TGCAGCGTTGAAGATGATAGGCGGGGACAGGGTTCCGAGGCCAACGTCCTGACTTTC. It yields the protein CSVEDDRRGQGSEANVLTF. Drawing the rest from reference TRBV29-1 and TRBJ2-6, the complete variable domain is SAVISQKPSRDICQRGTSLTIQCQVDSQVTMMFWYRQQPGQSLTLIATANQGSEATYESGFVIDKFPISRPNLTFSTLTVSNMSPEDSSIYLCSVEDDRRGQGSEANVLTFGAGSRLTVL.

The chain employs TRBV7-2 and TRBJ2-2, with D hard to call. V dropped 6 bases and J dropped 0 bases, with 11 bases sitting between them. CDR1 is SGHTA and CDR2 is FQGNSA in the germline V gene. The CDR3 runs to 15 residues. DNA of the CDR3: TGTGCCAGCAGTATACATACCGCGAACACCGGGGAGCTGTTTTTT. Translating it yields CASSIHTANTGELFF. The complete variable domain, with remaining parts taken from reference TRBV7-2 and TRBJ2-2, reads GAGVSQSPSNKVTEKGKDVELRCDPISGHTALYWYRQSLGQGLEFLIYFQGNSAPDKSGLPSDRFSAERTGGSVSTLTIQRTQQEDSAVYLCASSIHTANTGELFFGEGSRLTVL.

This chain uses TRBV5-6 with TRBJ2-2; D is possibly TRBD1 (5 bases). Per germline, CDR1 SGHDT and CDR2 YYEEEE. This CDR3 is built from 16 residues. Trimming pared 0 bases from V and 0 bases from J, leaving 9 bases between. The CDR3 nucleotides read TGTGCCAGCAGCTTGGAGCAGGGCCCGAACACCGGGGAGCTGTTTTTT. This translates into CASSLEQGPNTGELFF. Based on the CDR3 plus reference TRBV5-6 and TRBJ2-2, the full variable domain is DAGVTQSPTHLIKTRGQQVTLRCSPKSGHDTVSWYQQALGQGPQFIFQYYEEEERQRGNFPDRFSGHQFPNYSSELNVNALLLGDSALYLCASSLEQGPNTGELFFGEGSRLTVL.

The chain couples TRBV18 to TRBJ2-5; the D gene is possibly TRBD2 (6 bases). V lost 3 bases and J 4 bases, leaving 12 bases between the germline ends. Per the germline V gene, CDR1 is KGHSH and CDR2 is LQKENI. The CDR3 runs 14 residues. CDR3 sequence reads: CASSPLDGGETQYF. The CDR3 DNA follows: TGTGCCAGCTCACCGCTGGACGGGGGAGAGACCCAGTACTTC. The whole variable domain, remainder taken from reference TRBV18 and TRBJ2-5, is NAGVMQNPRHLVRRRGQEARLRCSPMKGHSHVYWYRQLPEEGLKFMVYLQKENIIDESGMPKERFSAEFPKEGPSILRIQQVVRGDSAAYFCASSPLDGGETQYFGPGTRLLVL.

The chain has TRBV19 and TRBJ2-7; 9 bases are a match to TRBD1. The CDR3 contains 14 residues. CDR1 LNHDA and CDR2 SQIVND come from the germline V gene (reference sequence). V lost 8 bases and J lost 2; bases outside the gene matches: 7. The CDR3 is CASAVGQGPYEQYF. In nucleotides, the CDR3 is TGTGCCAGTGCCGTGGGACAGGGCCCCTACGAGCAGTACTTC.

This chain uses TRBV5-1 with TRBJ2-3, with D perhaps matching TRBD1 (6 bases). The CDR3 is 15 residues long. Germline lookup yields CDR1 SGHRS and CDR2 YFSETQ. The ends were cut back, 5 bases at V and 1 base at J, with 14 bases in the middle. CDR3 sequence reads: CASSQETGRTDTQYF. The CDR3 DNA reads TGCGCCAGCAGTCAGGAGACAGGCCGCACAGATACGCAGTATTTT.

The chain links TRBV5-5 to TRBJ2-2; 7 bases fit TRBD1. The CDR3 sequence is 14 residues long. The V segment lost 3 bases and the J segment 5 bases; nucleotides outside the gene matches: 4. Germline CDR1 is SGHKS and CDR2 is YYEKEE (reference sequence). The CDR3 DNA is TGTGCCAGCAGCTGGGACAGAAGTACCGGGGAGCTGTTTTTT. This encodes CASSWDRSTGELFF.

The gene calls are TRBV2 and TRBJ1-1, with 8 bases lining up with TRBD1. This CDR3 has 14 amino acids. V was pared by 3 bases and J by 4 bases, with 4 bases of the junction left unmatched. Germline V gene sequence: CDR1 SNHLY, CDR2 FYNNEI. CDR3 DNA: TGTGCCAGCAGTGATGGACAGGGAGGCACTGAAGCTTTCTTT. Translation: CASSDGQGGTEAFF. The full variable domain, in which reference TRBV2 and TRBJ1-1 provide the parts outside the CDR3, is EPEVTQTPSHQVTQMGQEVILRCVPISNHLYFYWYRQILGQKVEFLVSFYNNEISEKSEIFDDQFSVERPDGSNFTLKIRSTKLEDSAMYFCASSDGQGGTEAFFGQGTRLTVV.

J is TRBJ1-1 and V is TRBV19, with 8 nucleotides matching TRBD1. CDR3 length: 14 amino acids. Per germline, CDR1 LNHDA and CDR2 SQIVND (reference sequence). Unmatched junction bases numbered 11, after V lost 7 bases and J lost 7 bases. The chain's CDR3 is CASTFGQGVGEAFF. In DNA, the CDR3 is TGTGCCAGTACCTTTGGACAGGGAGTAGGTGAAGCTTTCTTT.

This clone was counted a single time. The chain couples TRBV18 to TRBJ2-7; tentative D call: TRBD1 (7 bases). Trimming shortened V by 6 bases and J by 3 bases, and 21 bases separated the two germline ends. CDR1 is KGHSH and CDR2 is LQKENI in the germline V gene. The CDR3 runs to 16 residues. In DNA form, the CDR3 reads TGTGCCAGCTCTAACCGGGACTCCCAGGGGGGCTACGAGCAGTACTTC. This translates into CASSNRDSQGGYEQYF.

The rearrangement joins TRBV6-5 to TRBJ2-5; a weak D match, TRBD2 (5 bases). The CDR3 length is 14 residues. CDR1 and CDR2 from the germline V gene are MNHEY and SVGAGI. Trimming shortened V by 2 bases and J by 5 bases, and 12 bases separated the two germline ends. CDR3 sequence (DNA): TGTGCCAGCAGTTACGCACTAGTAAGGGAGACCCAGTACTTC. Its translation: CASSYALVRETQYF.